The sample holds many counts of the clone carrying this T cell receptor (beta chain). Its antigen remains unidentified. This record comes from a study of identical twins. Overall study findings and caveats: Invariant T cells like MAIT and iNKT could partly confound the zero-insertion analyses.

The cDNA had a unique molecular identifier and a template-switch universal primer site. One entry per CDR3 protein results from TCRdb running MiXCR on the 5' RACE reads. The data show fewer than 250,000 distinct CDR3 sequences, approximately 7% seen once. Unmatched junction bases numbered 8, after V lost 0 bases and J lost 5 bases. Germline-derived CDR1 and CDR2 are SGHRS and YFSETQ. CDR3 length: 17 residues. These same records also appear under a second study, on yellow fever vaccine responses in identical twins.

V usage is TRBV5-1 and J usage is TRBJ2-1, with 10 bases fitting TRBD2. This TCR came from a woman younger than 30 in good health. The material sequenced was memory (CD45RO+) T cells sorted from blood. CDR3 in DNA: TGCGCCAGCAGCTTGGAGAATCTAGCGGGAGTTCACAATGAGCAGTTCTTC. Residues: CASSLENLAGVHNEQFF.